This paragraph reports one TCR beta chain. Its antigen is still unknown. This sample was included in a study of cytomegalovirus exposure and HLA in healthy donors. Whole-study context: The same platform was used for the 120 validation repertoires and the approximately 700 first-cohort repertoires, a later analysis reported.

Clones were sequenced by immunoSEQ multiplex PCR, and TCRdb holds only the in-frame ones, with some missing. The table includes around 58,000 clones, around 89% detected once. Study-level points and caveats: In vitro assays verified that a few CMV-associated chains recognized CMV antigens specifically. High specificity and sensitivity for cytomegalovirus status were reported for the classifier. Cytomegalovirus-associated status was assigned to about 180 TCR beta chains.

Between the trimmed V and J ends, which lost 5 bases and 7 bases, there was a span of 12 bases. Per the germline V gene, CDR1 is SGHNT and CDR2 is YENEEA. CDR3 length: 12 residues. This TCR came from a young woman in good health and CMV-seronegative. Sample: PBMCs. The rearrangement uses TRBV11-3 and TRBJ2-7; D is possibly TRBD1 (6 bases). The CDR3 is CASSAGAREQYF. The CDR3 bases are TGTGCCAGCAGCGCAGGGGCGCGAGAGCAGTACTTC.